These T cell receptor beta chains were read from a single sample in a study of T cells in Graves' hyperthyroidism and ophthalmopathy. TCRdb re-analysed the multiplex PCR reads in MiXCR, keeping a single row per CDR3 protein. The repertoire includes around 300,000 distinct CDR3 sequences, approximately 18% of them detected once, and just under 40% sits in the top ten. Input material: blood. Every receptor here comes from a man aged 50 to 59 with Graves' ophthalmopathy. CDR3s include the opening cysteine and the closing phenylalanine or tryptophan. A D gene is named only where the DNA matches it firmly. The size field is filled for only some rows; it gives once, few, many or a size class.

>.|TRBJ1-3|.|TRBV9
TGTGCCAGCAGCGCCCAACACCGGGTATCGGGAAACACCATATATTTT
CASSAQHRVSGNTIYF
>.|TRBJ1-2|.|TRBV30
TGTGCCTCCAACCGAGATAACTATGGCTACACCTTC
CASNRDNYGYTF
>.|TRBJ2-7|.|TRBV6-5
TGTGCCAGCAGTTACTTGGGCGAAGCCCCCGAGCAGTACTTC
CASSYLGEAPEQYF
>many|TRBJ2-1|.|TRBV28
TGTGCCAGCCACAGTCGACCAGGCCCTTCCCTCGATGAGCAGTTCTTC
CASHSRPGPSLDEQFF
>many|TRBJ1-1|.|TRBV5-1
TGCGCCAGCAGCACCACAGGGAGTAGCGGCGCTGAAGCTTTCTTT
CASSTTGSSGAEAFF
>.|TRBJ1-2|TRBD1|TRBV2
TGTGCCAGCAGTGAGATGGGACAGGGCCAATATGGCTACACCTTC
CASSEMGQGQYGYTF
>many|TRBJ2-7|.|TRBV7-2
TGTGCCAGCAGCTTCAAAGGGACTTTCCCCTCCTACGAGCAGTACTTC
CASSFKGTFPSYEQYF
>.|TRBJ2-3|.|TRBV9
TGTGCCAGCAGCCCCAGTAGGAGTTTAGATACGCAGTATTTT
CASSPSRSLDTQYF
>few|TRBJ2-2|TRBD2|TRBV24-1
TGTGCCACTTCTAGCGGCCGGAACACCGGGGAGCTGTTTTTT
CATSSGRNTGELFF
>.|TRBJ1-3|TRBD1|TRBV13
TGTGCCAGCAGTCCCGGGACAGGGACTGGAAACACCATATATTTT
CASSPGTGTGNTIYF
>.|TRBJ2-7|.|TRBV3-1
TGTGCCAGCAGCCCGCTAGGGGTGGCCCAGAACCCTTCCGAGCAGTACTTC
CASSPLGVAQNPSEQYF
>.|TRBJ2-2|.|TRBV10-3
TGTGCCATCAGCCTAGGGAAGCCAAACACCGGGGAGCTGTTTTTT
CAISLGKPNTGELFF
>few|TRBJ1-3|.|TRBV11-2
TGTGCCAGCAGCTTAACGGATTTAAGCTCTGGAAACACCATATATTTT
CASSLTDLSSGNTIYF
>.|TRBJ2-1|TRBD1|TRBV24-1
TGTGCCACCGGACAGGGGGCTAGTAGCGGGCAGTTCTTC
CATGQGASSGQFF
>.|TRBJ2-2|.|TRBV7-9
TGTGCCAGCAGCCCATGGGGGGAGACCGGGGAGCTGTTTTTT
CASSPWGETGELFF
>many|TRBJ1-1|.|TRBV5-1
TGCGCCAGCAGCTTGGGGCACGCCACTGAAGCTTTCTTT
CASSLGHATEAFF
>few|TRBJ1-5|TRBD1|TRBV6-1
TGTGCCAGCGGAAAAGGACAGGGGGCTTTGGAACCCCAGCATTTT
CASGKGQGALEPQHF
>.|TRBJ2-2|TRBD1|TRBV10-3
TGTGCCATCAGTGGGTTCGGGACAGAGAACACCGGGGAGCTGTTTTTT
CAISGFGTENTGELFF
>.|TRBJ1-2|TRBD1|TRBV20-1
TGCAGTGCTAGAGATCCCCTAAACAGGGGGCCAAGCTATGGCTACACCTTC
CSARDPLNRGPSYGYTF
>.|TRBJ2-5|.|TRBV24-1
TGTGCCACCAGTGATCCGGGGGCGCAGACCCAGTACTTC
CATSDPGAQTQYF
>many|TRBJ2-5|TRBD1|TRBV20-1
TGCAGTGCTACCGGGACAGGGGACCAAGAGACCCAGTACTTC
CSATGTGDQETQYF
>many|TRBJ2-2|.|TRBV3-1
TGTGCCAGCAGCCAAGATTCGGGCACCGGGGAGCTGTTTTTT
CASSQDSGTGELFF
>few|TRBJ2-7|.|TRBV28
TGTGCCAGCAACGAGGGGTCCGAGCAGTACTTC
CASNEGSEQYF
>few|TRBJ2-3|.|TRBV10-3
TGTGCCATCAGTGAGCTCGGAAGCACAGATACGCAGTATTTT
CAISELGSTDTQYF
>.|TRBJ2-7|.|TRBV6-1
TGTGCCAGCAGCTGGGGACACTCCTACGAGCAGTACTTC
CASSWGHSYEQYF
>many|TRBJ2-5|TRBD2|TRBV2
TGTGCCAGCAGCGGTGGGACTAGAGAGGCCCAGTACTTC
CASSGGTREAQYF
>many|TRBJ2-2|.|TRBV11-2
TGTGCCAGCAGCCCCGCGAGATCCCGGGAGCAAACCGGGGAGCTGTTTTTT
CASSPARSREQTGELFF
>many|TRBJ2-3|.|TRBV3-1
TGTGCCAGCAGCCGACAGGGAGCCCCCGGGGGTACGCAGTATTTT
CASSRQGAPGGTQYF
>many|TRBJ2-5|.|TRBV29-1
TGCAGCGTTGAGATATCGGGTGTGGGAAAAGAGACCCAGTACTTC
CSVEISGVGKETQYF
>few|TRBJ2-1|TRBD2|TRBV13
TGTGCCAGCAGCTTACCCGGACTAGCGGGAGGGTTCGGCAATGAGCAGTTCTTC
CASSLPGLAGGFGNEQFF
>few|TRBJ2-1|.|TRBV20-1
TGCAGTGCTAGAGATAGGAATACTGAGCAGTTCTTC
CSARDRNTEQFF
>.|TRBJ2-2|TRBD2|TRBV11-2
TGTGCCAGCACTGGGGGGGTTCCGACTAGTTTCGGCCCCGGGGAGCTGTTTTTT
CASTGGVPTSFGPGELFF
>few|TRBJ2-3|TRBD2|TRBV6-5
TGTGCCAGCAGTTACTCGGTATTAGCGGGAAAGCTGGGGGATACGCAGTATTTT
CASSYSVLAGKLGDTQYF
>few|TRBJ2-7|TRBD2|TRBV10-3
TGTGCCATCAAGCCTAGCGGTCAAGGGCACGAGCAGTACTTC
CAIKPSGQGHEQYF
>.|TRBJ2-3|TRBD2|TRBV2
TGTGCCAGCAGTGAACTAGCGGGAGTGCAAGATACGCAGTATTTT
CASSELAGVQDTQYF
>.|TRBJ1-3|.|TRBV7-2
TGTGCCAGCAGTTTGACAGTGATCTCTGGAAACACCATATATTTT
CASSLTVISGNTIYF
>many|TRBJ2-3|TRBD1|TRBV12-3/TRBV12-4
TGTGCCACCAGAGACAGGGCTAGCACAGATACGCAGTATTTT
CATRDRASTDTQYF
>many|TRBJ2-3|TRBD2|TRBV7-2
TGTGCCAGCAGCCTCGGGACTAGCGGCACAGATACGCAGTATTTT
CASSLGTSGTDTQYF
>few|TRBJ2-7|.|TRBV12-3/TRBV12-4
TGTGCCAGCAGTTTAACCCGCCCCGGGGAGCAGTACTTC
CASSLTRPGEQYF
>many|TRBJ2-1|.|TRBV28
TGTGCCAGCAGTCCCCCGGCGGGGAGGAACTACAATGAGCAGTTCTTC
CASSPPAGRNYNEQFF
>.|TRBJ2-3|TRBD2|TRBV11-2
TGTGCCAGCAGCTTACTGGGACTAGGGACAGATACGCAGTATTTT
CASSLLGLGTDTQYF
>.|TRBJ1-2|.|TRBV28
TGTGCCAGCAGTTCCCCCCCGCTGGCCGGCTACACCTTC
CASSSPPLAGYTF